This is a list of T cell receptor beta chains from one sample in a study of cytomegalovirus exposure and HLA in healthy donors. Some clones are missing from TCRdb's copy, which holds only in-frame ones; the method was immunoSEQ multiplex PCR. The table has 130,000 or so clones, 85% to 90% seen once. Sequencing input: PBMCs. The receptor set was obtained from a young man in good health and CMV-seronegative. Both conserved end residues are part of each CDR3. A D gene is named only where the DNA matches it firmly. Expanded clones get a size class; other rows say once, few or many, or leave the size out.

>-|TRBV18|TRBJ2-1|-
CASSPRGGGGRRNEQFF
TGTGCCAGCTCACCACGCGGAGGCGGAGGGAGGCGGAATGAGCAGTTCTTC
>-|TRBV28|TRBJ1-2|-
CASSLSGYGYTF
TGTGCCAGCAGTTTATCGGGGTATGGCTACACCTTC
>-|TRBV2|TRBJ1-5|-
CASSPEAGAYNQPQHF
TGTGCCAGCAGCCCGGAGGCAGGGGCGTACAATCAGCCCCAGCATTTT
>-|TRBV5-4|TRBJ2-1|-
CASSLDVLVSYNEQFF
TGTGCCAGCAGCTTGGATGTCCTAGTGTCCTACAATGAGCAGTTCTTC
>-|TRBV2|TRBJ1-5|-
CASREAYSNQPQHF
TGTGCCAGCAGGGAAGCTTATAGCAATCAGCCCCAGCATTTT
>-|TRBV5-4|TRBJ1-1|-
CASSLAGVTEAFF
TGTGCCAGCAGCTTGGCAGGGGTCACTGAAGCTTTCTTT
>-|TRBV5-1|TRBJ1-5|-
CASPDRRYSNQPQHF
TGCGCCAGCCCCGACAGACGTTATAGCAATCAGCCCCAGCATTTT
>TRBD2|TRBV10-3|TRBJ2-7|-
CAISRGLAGAPSYEQYF
TGTGCCATCAGCCGGGGACTAGCGGGGGCCCCCTCCTACGAGCAGTACTTC
>-|TRBV5-4|TRBJ1-2|many
CASSLSAGDYGYTF
TGTGCCAGCAGCTTGTCAGCCGGGGACTATGGCTACACCTTC
>-|TRBV7-9|TRBJ2-3|-
CASSPVRVADTQYF
TGTGCCAGCAGCCCTGTCAGGGTGGCAGATACGCAGTATTTT
>TRBD1|TRBV7-3|TRBJ2-2|-
CASSSPTGTGELFF
TGTGCCAGCAGCTCACCGACAGGGACCGGGGAGCTGTTTTTT
>-|TRBV19|TRBJ1-5|-
CASSIGGNNQPQHF
TGTGCCAGTAGTATTGGGGGGAACAATCAGCCCCAGCATTTT
>TRBD1|TRBV5-4|TRBJ2-2|-
CASSLQQGARTGELFF
TGTGCCAGCAGCTTACAGCAGGGGGCTCGTACCGGGGAGCTGTTTTTT
>TRBD1|TRBV9|TRBJ2-2|once
CASSDLGQGSTGELFF
TGTGCCAGCAGCGATCTAGGACAGGGGTCCACCGGGGAGCTGTTTTTT
>-|TRBV6-1|TRBJ2-3|-
CASSEARGPSTDTQYF
TGTGCCAGCAGTGAAGCGCGGGGGCCTAGCACAGATACGCAGTATTTT
>TRBD1|TRBV9|TRBJ2-3|-
CASSVDRQGTDTQYF
TGTGCCAGCAGCGTAGATAGACAGGGAACAGATACGCAGTATTTT
>TRBD2|TRBV7-6|TRBJ2-5|-
CASTVLAGGQETQYF
TGTGCCAGCACCGTGCTAGCGGGGGGCCAAGAGACCCAGTACTTC
>-|TRBV11-2|TRBJ2-7|few
CASSLVYTGWSEQYF
TGTGCCAGCAGCTTAGTGTACACGGGGTGGAGCGAGCAGTACTTC
>TRBD1|TRBV4-1|TRBJ2-7|-
CASSQAGTGLSYEQYF
TGCGCCAGCAGCCAAGCAGGGACAGGCCTTTCCTACGAGCAGTACTTC
>-|TRBV5-1|TRBJ1-2|few
CASSLGNRANYGYTF
TGCGCCAGCAGCTTGGGTAACAGAGCTAACTATGGCTACACCTTC
>-|TRBV30|TRBJ1-6|-
CAWSVRQRRSSYNSPLHF
TGTGCCTGGAGTGTACGACAGAGAAGGAGCTCCTATAATTCACCCCTCCACTTT
>TRBD2|TRBV11-2|TRBJ2-3|-
CASSRLAGGYFTQYF
TGTGCCAGCAGTCGACTAGCGGGGGGGTATTTTACGCAGTATTTT
>-|TRBV27|TRBJ2-2|-
CASSLRTRTPGELFF
TGTGCCAGCAGTTTACGGACAAGGACACCCGGGGAGCTGTTTTTT
>TRBD2|TRBV7-2|TRBJ2-1|-
CASSLDIASGGPEQFF
TGTGCCAGCAGCTTAGATATCGCTAGCGGGGGACCTGAGCAGTTCTTC
>-|TRBV5-6|TRBJ1-6|-
CASSLAARTYNSPLHF
TGTGCCAGCAGCTTGGCCGCGAGAACCTATAATTCACCCCTCCACTTT
>-|TRBV5-6|TRBJ1-1|-
CASSFTQGTEAFF
TGTGCCAGCAGCTTTACCCAGGGCACTGAAGCTTTCTTT
>-|TRBV18|TRBJ1-1|few
CASSPPSAGTEAFF
TGTGCCAGCTCACCACCGTCGGCAGGGACTGAAGCTTTCTTT
>TRBD1|TRBV7-9|TRBJ1-5|-
CASSPTGGNQPQHF
TGTGCCAGCAGCCCTACAGGGGGCAATCAGCCCCAGCATTTT
>-|TRBV7-6|TRBJ2-7|-
CASSLVEGQGQEQYF
TGTGCCAGCAGCCTTGTCGAGGGGCAGGGGCAAGAGCAGTACTTC
>-|TRBV9|TRBJ2-3|-
CASSVVAENTDTQYF
TGTGCCAGCAGCGTAGTAGCGGAGAACACAGATACGCAGTATTTT
>-|TRBV20-1|TRBJ1-6|-
CSATSGGPLHF
TGCAGTGCTACCTCGGGGGGGCCCCTCCACTTT
>-|TRBV4-1|TRBJ2-7|-
CASSQVQPTYEQYF
TGCGCCAGCAGCCAAGTACAGCCGACCTACGAGCAGTACTTC